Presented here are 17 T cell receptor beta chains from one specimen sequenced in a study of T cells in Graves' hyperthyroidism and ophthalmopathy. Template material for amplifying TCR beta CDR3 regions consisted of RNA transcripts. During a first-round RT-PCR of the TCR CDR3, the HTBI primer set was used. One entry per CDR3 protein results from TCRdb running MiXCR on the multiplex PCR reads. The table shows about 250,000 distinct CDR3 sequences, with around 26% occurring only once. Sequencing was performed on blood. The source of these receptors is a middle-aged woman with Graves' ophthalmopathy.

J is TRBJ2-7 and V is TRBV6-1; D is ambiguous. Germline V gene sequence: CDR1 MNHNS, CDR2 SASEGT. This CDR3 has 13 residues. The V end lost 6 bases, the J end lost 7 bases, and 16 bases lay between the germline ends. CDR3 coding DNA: TGTGCCAGCAGCCGGACGGGTGTGAGAGAGCAGTACTTC. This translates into CASSRTGVREQYF.

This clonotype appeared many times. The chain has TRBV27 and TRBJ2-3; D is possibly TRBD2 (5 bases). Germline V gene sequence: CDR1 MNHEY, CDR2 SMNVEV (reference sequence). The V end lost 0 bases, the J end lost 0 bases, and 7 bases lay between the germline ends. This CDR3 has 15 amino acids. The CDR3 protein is CASSLSGVSTDTQYF. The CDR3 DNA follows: TGTGCCAGCAGTTTATCCGGGGTCAGCACAGATACGCAGTATTTT.

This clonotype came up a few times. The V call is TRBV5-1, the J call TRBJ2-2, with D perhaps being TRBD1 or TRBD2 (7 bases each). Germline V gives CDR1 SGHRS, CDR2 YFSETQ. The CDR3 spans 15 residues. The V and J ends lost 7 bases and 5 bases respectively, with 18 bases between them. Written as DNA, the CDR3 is TGCGCCAGCGGCCTGGGAGGGGGCAAAACCGGGGAGCTGTTTTTT. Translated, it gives CASGLGGGKTGELFF.

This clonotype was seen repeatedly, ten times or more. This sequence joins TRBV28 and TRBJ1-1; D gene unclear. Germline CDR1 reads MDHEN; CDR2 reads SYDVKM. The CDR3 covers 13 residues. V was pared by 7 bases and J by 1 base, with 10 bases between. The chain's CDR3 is CASTGRSNTEAFF. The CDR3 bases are TGTGCCAGCACTGGCAGATCGAACACTGAAGCTTTCTTT.

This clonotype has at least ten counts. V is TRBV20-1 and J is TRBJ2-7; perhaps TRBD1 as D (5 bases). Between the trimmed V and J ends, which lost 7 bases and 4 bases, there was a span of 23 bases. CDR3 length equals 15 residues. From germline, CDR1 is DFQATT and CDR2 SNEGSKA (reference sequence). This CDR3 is CSVPGEGAHWYEQYF. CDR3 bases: TGCAGTGTCCCTGGGGAAGGGGCGCATTGGTACGAGCAGTACTTC.

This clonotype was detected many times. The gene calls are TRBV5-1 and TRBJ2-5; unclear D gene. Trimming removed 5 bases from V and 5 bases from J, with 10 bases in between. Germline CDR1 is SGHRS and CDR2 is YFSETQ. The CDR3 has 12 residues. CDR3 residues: CASSAGGETQYF. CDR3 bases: TGCGCCAGCAGTGCTGGTGGCGAGACCCAGTACTTC. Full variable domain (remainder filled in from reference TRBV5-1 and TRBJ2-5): KAGVTQTPRYLIKTRGQQVTLSCSPISGHRSVSWYQQTPGQGLQFLFEYFSETQRNKGNFPGRFSGRQFSNSRSEMNVSTLELGDSALYLCASSAGGETQYFGPGTRLLVL.

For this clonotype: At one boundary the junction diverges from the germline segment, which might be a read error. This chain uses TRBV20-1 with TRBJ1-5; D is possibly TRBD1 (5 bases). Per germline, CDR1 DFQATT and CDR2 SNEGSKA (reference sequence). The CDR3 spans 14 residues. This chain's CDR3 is CSTSTVGSNQPQPF. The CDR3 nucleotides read TGCAGTACGTCGACAGTGGGGAGCAATCAGCCCCAGCCTTTT.

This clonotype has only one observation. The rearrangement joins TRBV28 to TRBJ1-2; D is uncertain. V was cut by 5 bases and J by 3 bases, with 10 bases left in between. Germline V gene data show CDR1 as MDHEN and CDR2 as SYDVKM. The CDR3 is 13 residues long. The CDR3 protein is CASSGEGYYGYTF. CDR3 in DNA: TGTGCCAGCAGTGGCGAAGGATACTATGGCTACACCTTC.

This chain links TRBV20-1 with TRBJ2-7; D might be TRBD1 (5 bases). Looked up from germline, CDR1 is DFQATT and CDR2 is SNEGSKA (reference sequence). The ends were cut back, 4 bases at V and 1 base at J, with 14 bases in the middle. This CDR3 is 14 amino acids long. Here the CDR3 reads CSAKFDSASYEQYF. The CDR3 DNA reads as TGCAGTGCTAAATTCGACAGCGCGTCCTACGAGCAGTACTTC.

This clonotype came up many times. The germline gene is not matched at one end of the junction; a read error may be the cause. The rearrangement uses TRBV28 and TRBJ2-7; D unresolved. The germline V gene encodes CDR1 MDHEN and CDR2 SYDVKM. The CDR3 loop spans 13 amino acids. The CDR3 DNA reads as TGTGCCAGCCAAAAGCCTGGAAGGTACGAGCAGTGCTTC. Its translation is CASQKPGRYEQCF.

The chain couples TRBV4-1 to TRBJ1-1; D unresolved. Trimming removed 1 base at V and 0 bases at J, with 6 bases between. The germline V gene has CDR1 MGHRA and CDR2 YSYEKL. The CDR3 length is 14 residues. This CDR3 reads CASSQVELNTEAFF. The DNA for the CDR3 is TGCGCCAGCAGCCAAGTAGAACTGAACACTGAAGCTTTCTTT.

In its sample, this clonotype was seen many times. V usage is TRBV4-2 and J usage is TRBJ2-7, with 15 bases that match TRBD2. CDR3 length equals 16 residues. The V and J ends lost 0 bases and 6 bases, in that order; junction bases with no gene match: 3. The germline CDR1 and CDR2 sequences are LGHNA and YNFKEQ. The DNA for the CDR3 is TGTGCCAGCAGCCAAGATAGGGGACTAGCGGGAGGCGAGCAGTACTTC. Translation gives CASSQDRGLAGGEQYF.

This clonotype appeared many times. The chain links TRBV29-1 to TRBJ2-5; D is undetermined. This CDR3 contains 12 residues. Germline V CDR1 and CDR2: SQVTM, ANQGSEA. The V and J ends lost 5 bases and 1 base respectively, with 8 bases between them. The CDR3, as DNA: TGCAGCGTTCGTCGGTTCCAAGAGACCCAGTACTTC. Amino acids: CSVRRFQETQYF.

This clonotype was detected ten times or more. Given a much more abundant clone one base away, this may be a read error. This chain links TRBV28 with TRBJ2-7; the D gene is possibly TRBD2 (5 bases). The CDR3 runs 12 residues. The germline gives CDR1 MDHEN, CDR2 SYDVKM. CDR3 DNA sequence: TGTGCCGGCAGCCAGACTAAATTTGAGCAGTACTTC. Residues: CAGSQTKFEQYF.

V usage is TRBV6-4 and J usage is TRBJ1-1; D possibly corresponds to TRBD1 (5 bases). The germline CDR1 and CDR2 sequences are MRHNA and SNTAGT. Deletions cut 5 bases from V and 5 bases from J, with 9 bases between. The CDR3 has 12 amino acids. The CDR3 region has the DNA TGTGCCAGCAGTCACGCAGGGACTGAAGCTTTCTTT. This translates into CASSHAGTEAFF.

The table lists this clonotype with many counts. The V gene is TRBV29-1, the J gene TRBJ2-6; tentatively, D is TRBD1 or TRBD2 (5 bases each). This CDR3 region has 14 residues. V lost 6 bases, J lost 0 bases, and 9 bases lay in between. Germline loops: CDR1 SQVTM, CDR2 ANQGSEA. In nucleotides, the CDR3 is TGCAGCGTGGGACGTGACTCTGGGGCCAACGTCCTGACTTTC. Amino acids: CSVGRDSGANVLTF.

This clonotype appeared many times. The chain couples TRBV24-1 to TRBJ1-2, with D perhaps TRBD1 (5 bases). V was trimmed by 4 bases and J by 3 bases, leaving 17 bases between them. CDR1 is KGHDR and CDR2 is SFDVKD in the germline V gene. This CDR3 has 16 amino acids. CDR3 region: CATSETGTRGDYGYTF. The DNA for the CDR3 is TGTGCCACCAGTGAGACGGGGACGAGGGGTGACTATGGCTACACCTTC.